This TCR beta chain was retrieved from a study of control samples from healthy donors and cancer patients. This table comes from immunoSEQ multiplex PCR, and its TCRdb copy is limited to in-frame clones, with some not included. The sample holds around 83,000 clones, roughly 93% seen once. The V and J ends lost 2 bases and 3 bases respectively, with 5 bases between them. CDR1 and CDR2 from the germline V gene are LGHDT and YNNKEL (reference sequence). The CDR3 has 12 amino acids. Sequencing was carried out using PBMCs. The source of this sequence is a woman in her forties with lung cancer. The V gene is TRBV3-1 (or the pseudogene TRBV3-2), the J gene TRBJ2-7; no reliable D call. In DNA form, the CDR3 reads TGTGCCAGCAGCCAAATCGGCTACGAGCAGTACTTC. Translated: CASSQIGYEQYF.